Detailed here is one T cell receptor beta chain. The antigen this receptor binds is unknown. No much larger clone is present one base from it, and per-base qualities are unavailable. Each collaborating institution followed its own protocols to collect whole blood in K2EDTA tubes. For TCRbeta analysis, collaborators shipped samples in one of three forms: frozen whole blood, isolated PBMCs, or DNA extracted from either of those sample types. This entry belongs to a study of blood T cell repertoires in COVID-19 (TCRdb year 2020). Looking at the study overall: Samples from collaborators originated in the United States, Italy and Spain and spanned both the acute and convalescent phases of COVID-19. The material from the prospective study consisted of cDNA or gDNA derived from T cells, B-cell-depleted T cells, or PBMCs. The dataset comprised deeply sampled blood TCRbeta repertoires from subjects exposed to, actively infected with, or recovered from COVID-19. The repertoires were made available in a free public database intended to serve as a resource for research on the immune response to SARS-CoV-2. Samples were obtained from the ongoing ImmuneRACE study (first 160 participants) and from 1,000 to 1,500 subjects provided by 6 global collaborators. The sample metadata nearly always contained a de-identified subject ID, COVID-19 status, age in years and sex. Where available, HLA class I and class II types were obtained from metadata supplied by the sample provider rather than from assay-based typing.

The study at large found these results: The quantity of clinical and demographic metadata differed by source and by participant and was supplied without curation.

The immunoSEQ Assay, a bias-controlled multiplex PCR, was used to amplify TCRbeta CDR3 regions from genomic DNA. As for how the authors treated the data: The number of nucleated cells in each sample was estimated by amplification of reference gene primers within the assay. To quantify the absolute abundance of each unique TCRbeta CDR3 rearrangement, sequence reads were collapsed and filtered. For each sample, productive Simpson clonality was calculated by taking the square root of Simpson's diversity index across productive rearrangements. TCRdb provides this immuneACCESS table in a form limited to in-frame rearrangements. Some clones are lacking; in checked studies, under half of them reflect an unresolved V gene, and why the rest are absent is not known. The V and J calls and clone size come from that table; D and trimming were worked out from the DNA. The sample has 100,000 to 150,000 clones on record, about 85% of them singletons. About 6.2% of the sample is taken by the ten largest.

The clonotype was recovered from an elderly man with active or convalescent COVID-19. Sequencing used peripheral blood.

In nucleotides, the sequence is TGTGCCAGCAGTCCGGGACAGGGACGCACCGGGGAGCTGTTTTTT. This translates into CASSPGQGRTGELFF. The chain is made from TRBV7-3 and TRBJ2-2, and TRBD1 matches 9 of the central bases. For CDR1 and CDR2, the germline V gene lists SGHTA and FQGTGA. The CDR3, from cysteine to phenylalanine, totals 15 residues. Only CDR3 DNA remains: 45 bases, in frame from the first base. Unmatched junction bases come to 6, with V trimmed by 6 bases and J by 4 bases.